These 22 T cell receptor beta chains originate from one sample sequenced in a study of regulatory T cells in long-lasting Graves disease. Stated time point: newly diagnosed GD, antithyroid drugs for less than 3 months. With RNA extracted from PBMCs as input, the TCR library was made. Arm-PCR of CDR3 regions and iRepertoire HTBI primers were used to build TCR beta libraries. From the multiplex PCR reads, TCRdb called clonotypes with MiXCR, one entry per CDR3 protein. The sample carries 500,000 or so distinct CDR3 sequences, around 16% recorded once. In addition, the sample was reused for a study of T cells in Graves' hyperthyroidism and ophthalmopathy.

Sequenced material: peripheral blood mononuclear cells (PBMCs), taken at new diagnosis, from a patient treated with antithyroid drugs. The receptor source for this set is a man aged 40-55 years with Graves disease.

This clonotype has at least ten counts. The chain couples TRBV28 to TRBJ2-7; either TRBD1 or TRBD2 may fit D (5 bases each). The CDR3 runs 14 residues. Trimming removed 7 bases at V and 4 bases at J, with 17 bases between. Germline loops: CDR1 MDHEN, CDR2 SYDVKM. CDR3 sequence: CASTPPGPGYEQYF. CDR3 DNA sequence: TGTGCCAGCACCCCGCCGGGACCGGGGTACGAGCAGTACTTC.

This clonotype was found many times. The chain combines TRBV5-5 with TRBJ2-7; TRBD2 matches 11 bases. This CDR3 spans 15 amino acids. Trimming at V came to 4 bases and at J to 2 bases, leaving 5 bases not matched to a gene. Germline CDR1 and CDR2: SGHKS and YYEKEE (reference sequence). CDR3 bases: TGTGCCAGCAGCCCGGGACTAGCGGTCACCTACGAGCAGTACTTC. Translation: CASSPGLAVTYEQYF. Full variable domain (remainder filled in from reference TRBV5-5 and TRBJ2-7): DAGVTQSPTHLIKTRGQQVTLRCSPISGHKSVSWYQQVLGQGPQFIFQYYEKEERGRGNFPDRFSARQFPNYSSELNVNALLLGDSALYLCASSPGLAVTYEQYFGPGTRLTVT.

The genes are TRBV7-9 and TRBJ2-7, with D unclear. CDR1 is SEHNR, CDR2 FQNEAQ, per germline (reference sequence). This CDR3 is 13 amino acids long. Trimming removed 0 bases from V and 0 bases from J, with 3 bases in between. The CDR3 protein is CASSLAHSYEQYF. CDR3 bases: TGTGCCAGCAGCTTAGCCCACTCCTACGAGCAGTACTTC. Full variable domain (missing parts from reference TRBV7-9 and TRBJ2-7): DTGVSQNPRHKITKRGQNVTFRCDPISEHNRLYWYRQTLGQGPEFLTYFQNEAQLEKSRLLSDRFSAERPKGSFSTLEIQRTEQGDSAMYLCASSLAHSYEQYFGPGTRLTVT.

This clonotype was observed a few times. The CDR3 loop is CASSPENSPLHF. In nucleotides, the CDR3 is TGTGCCAGCAGCCCCGAAAATTCACCCCTCCACTTT. The chain couples TRBV7-9 to TRBJ1-6; D is undetermined. The germline V and J ends were trimmed by 5 bases and 7 bases, with 6 bases remaining between them. CDR1 is SEHNR and CDR2 is FQNEAQ in the germline V gene (reference sequence). The CDR3 loop spans 12 amino acids.

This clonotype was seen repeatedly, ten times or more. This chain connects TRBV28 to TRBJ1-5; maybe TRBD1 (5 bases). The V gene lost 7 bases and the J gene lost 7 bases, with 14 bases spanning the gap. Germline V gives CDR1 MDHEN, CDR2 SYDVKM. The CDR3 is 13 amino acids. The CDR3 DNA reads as TGTGCCAGCACAGTACCCCGGGGGCAGCCCCAGCATTTT. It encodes CASTVPRGQPQHF.

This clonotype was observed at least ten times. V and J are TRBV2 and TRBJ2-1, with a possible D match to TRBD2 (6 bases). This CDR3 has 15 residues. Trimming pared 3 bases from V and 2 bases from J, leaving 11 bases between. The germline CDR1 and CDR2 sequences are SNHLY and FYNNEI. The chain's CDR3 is CASSDQLAAYNEQFF. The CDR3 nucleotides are TGTGCCAGCAGTGATCAACTAGCTGCCTACAATGAGCAGTTCTTC.

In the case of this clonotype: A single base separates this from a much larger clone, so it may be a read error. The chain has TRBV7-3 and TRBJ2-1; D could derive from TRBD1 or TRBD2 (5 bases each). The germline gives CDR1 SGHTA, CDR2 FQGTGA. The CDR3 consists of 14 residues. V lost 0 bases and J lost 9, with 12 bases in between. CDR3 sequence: CASSLTGRDSEQFF. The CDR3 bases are TGTGCCAGCAGCTTAACGGGGAGAGACAGTGAGCAGTTCTTC.

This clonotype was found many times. The CDR3 reads CASRLGLAVSYEQYF. The DNA for the CDR3 is TGTGCCAGCAGGTTGGGACTAGCGGTCTCCTACGAGCAGTACTTC. The genes are TRBV28 and TRBJ2-7; the match to TRBD2 covers 11 bases. V was pared by 6 bases and J by 0 bases, with 4 bases of the junction left unmatched. In germline, CDR1 is MDHEN, CDR2 SYDVKM. The CDR3 loop spans 15 amino acids. The full variable domain, rest sourced from reference TRBV28 and TRBJ2-7, is DVKVTQSSRYLVKRTGEKVFLECVQDMDHENMFWYRQDPGLGLRLIYFSYDVKMKEKGDIPEGYSVSREKKERFSLILESASTNQTSMYLCASRLGLAVSYEQYFGPGTRLTVT.

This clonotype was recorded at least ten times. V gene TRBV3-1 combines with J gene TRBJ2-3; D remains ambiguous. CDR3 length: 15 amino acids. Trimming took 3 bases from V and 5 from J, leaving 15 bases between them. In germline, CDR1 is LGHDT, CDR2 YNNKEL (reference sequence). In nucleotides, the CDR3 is TGTGCCAGCAGCCAGCTTGACTCGAAACGAGATACGCAGTATTTT. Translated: CASSQLDSKRDTQYF.

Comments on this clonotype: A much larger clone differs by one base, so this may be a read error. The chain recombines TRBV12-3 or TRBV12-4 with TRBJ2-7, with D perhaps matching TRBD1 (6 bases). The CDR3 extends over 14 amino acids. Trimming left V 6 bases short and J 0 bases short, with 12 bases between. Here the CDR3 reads CASRRDMFSYEQYF. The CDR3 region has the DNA TGTGCCAGCAGACGGGACATGTTCTCCTACGAGCAGTACTTC.

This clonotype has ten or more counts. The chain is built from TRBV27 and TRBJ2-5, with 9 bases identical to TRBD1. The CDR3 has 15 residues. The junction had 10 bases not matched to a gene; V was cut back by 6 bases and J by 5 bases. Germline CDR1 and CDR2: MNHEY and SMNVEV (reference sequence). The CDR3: CASRDGQGRWETQYF. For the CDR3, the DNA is TGTGCCAGCAGGGACGGACAGGGGAGGTGGGAGACCCAGTACTTC.

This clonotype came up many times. CDR3 amino acids: CASQGATEAFF. The CDR3 coding sequence is TGTGCCAGTCAGGGGGCGACTGAAGCTTTCTTT. The rearrangement links TRBV2 to TRBJ1-1, with 8 bases matching TRBD1. Germline V gene lookup returns CDR1 SNHLY and CDR2 FYNNEI. This CDR3 comprises 11 residues. Trimming at V came to 9 bases and at J to 5 bases, leaving 2 bases not matched to a gene.

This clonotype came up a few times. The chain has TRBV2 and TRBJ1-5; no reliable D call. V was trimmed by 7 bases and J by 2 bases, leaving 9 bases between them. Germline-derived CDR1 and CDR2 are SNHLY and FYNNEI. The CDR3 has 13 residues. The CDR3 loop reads CASKVTGNQPQHF. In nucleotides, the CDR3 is TGTGCCAGCAAGGTGACGGGCAATCAGCCCCAGCATTTT.

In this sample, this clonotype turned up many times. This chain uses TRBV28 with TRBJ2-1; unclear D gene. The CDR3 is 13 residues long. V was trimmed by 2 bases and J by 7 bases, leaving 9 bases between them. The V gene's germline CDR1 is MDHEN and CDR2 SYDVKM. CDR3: CASSLERRNEQFF. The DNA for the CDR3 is TGTGCCAGCAGTTTAGAGCGTAGGAATGAGCAGTTCTTC. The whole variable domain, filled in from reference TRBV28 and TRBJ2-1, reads DVKVTQSSRYLVKRTGEKVFLECVQDMDHENMFWYRQDPGLGLRLIYFSYDVKMKEKGDIPEGYSVSREKKERFSLILESASTNQTSMYLCASSLERRNEQFFGPGTRLTVL.

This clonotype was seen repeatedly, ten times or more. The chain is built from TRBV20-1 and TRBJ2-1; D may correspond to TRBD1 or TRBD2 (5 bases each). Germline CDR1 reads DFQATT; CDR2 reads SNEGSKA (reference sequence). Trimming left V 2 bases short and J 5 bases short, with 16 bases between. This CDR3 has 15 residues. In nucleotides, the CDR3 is TGCAGTGCTAGATTCACGGGACGAGGGGACAATGAGCAGTTCTTC. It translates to CSARFTGRGDNEQFF.

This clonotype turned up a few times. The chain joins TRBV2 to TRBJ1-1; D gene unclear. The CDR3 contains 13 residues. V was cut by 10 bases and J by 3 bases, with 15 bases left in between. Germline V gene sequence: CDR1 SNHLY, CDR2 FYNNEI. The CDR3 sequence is CATSKGGYTEAFF. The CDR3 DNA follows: TGTGCCACTTCGAAAGGAGGTTACACTGAAGCTTTCTTT. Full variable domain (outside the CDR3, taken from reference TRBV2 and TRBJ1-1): EPEVTQTPSHQVTQMGQEVILRCVPISNHLYFYWYRQILGQKVEFLVSFYNNEISEKSEIFDDQFSVERPDGSNFTLKIRSTKLEDSAMYFCATSKGGYTEAFFGQGTRLTVV.

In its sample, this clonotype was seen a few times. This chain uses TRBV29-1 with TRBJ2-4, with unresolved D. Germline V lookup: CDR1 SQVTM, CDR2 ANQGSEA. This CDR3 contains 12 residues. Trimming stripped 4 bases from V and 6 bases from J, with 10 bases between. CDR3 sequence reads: CSVGVDRNIQYF. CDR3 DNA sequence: TGCAGCGTTGGGGTGGATAGAAACATTCAGTACTTC.

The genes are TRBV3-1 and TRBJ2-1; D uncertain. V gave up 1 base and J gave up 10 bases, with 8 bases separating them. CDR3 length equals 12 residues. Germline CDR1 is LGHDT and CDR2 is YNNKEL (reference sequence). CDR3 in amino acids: CASSQVHGEQFF. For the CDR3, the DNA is TGTGCCAGCAGCCAAGTTCACGGGGAGCAGTTCTTC.

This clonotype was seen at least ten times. CDR3 sequence: CASSLSSYTGELFF. In DNA, the CDR3 is TGTGCCAGCAGTTTATCCTCGTACACCGGGGAGCTGTTTTTT. The chain links TRBV28 to TRBJ2-2; D gene unclear. CDR3 length equals 14 residues. Trimming shortened V by 1 base and J by 3 bases, and 6 bases separated the two germline ends. The germline V gene has CDR1 MDHEN and CDR2 SYDVKM.

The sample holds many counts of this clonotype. Here the CDR3 DNA reads TGCAGCGTTGACCGGACAGGGGGCCAGGAGACCCAGTACTTC. Residues: CSVDRTGGQETQYF. The chain couples TRBV29-1 to TRBJ2-5, with 11 positions matching TRBD1. The V gene end was trimmed by 3 bases and the J gene end by 5 bases; junction bases not matched to a gene: 5. CDR3 length equals 14 residues. CDR1 is SQVTM, CDR2 ANQGSEA, per germline.

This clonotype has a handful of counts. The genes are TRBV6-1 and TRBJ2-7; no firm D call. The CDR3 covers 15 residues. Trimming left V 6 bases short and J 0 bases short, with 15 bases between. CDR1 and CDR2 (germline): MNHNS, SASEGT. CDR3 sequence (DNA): TGTGCCAGCAGCAAGACCCGACTCCTCTCCTACGAGCAGTACTTC. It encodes CASSKTRLLSYEQYF.

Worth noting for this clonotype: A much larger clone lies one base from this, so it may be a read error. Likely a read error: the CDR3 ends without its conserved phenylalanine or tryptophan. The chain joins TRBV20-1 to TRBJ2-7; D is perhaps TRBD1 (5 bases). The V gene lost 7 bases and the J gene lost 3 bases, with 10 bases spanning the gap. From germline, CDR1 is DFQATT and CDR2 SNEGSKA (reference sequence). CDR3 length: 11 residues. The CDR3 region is CSGRVDYEQYL. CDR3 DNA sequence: TGCAGTGGCAGGGTGGACTACGAGCAGTACCTC.